The 6 T cell receptor beta chains below all came from one sample that was sequenced in a study of shared clonotypes between healthy human individuals. The repertoire was sequenced with immunoSEQ multiplex PCR; TCRdb's copy has only in-frame clones and lacks some. The table records millions of clones, 93% of them present only once. Sequenced sample: naive CD4+ T cells from PBMCs. Specified subset: CD45RA+ positively selected. These receptors were obtained from a young man in good health. Some clones in this sample may be carry-over from other donors' samples.

The gene calls are TRBV29-1 and TRBJ1-2; D not certain. The germline gives CDR1 SQVTM, CDR2 ANQGSEA. V lost 2 bases, J lost 3 bases, and 4 bases lay in between. This CDR3 comprises 11 residues. CDR3 in DNA: TGCAGCGTTGAATCGTACTATGGCTACACCTTC. This encodes CSVESYYGYTF.

The J gene is TRBJ2-1, the V gene TRBV5-1, with 12 bases identical to TRBD2. This CDR3 is built from 17 residues. Germline-derived CDR1 and CDR2 are SGHRS and YFSETQ. After removal of 0 bases from V and 4 bases from J, the junction contained 5 bases not matched to a gene. The CDR3 sequence is CASSLDPLAGGYNEQFF. CDR3 DNA sequence: TGCGCCAGCAGCTTGGACCCACTAGCGGGAGGTTACAATGAGCAGTTCTTC.

This chain uses TRBV19 with TRBJ2-5; D may match TRBD1 or TRBD2 (7 bases each). This CDR3 region has 15 residues. V lost 3 bases to trimming and J lost 1 base, with 12 bases between them. Germline-derived CDR1 and CDR2 are LNHDA and SQIVND (reference sequence). In nucleotides, the CDR3 is TGTGCCAGTAGTATGGGGGGGACAGCCCAAGAGACCCAGTACTTC. It specifies CASSMGGTAQETQYF. Together with reference TRBV19 and TRBJ2-5, the CDR3 gives the full variable domain: DGGITQSPKYLFRKEGQNVTLSCEQNLNHDAMYWYRQDPGQGLRLIYYSQIVNDFQKGDIAEGYSVSREKKESFPLTVTSAQKNPTAFYLCASSMGGTAQETQYFGPGTRLLVL.

This rearrangement joins TRBV4-1 to TRBJ1-5; no clear D. There are 15 residues in the CDR3. Germline V CDR1 and CDR2: MGHRA, YSYEKL. V lost 0 bases and J lost 0, with 6 bases in between. The CDR3 DNA sequence: TGCGCCAGCAGCCAAGATGGCAGTAGCAATCAGCCCCAGCATTTT. Its translation is CASSQDGSSNQPQHF.

This chain connects TRBV7-9 to TRBJ1-5; maybe TRBD1 (5 bases). The CDR3 sequence is 14 residues long. Trimming removed 2 bases from V and 7 bases from J, with 12 bases in between. CDR1 is SEHNR and CDR2 is FQNEAQ in the germline V gene (reference sequence). Here the CDR3 DNA reads TGTGCCAGCAGCTTAATGGGGCCGGACCAGCCCCAGCATTTT. It translates to CASSLMGPDQPQHF.

This clone was detected a few times. The chain is built from TRBV11-2 and TRBJ1-1; 7 nucleotides match TRBD1. Germline V gives CDR1 SGHAT, CDR2 FQNNGV. V dropped 2 bases and J dropped 11; count of bases not matched to a gene: 8. The CDR3 runs to 13 residues. The CDR3 is CASSLNKGAGAFF. The CDR3 DNA reads TGTGCCAGCAGCTTAAACAAGGGGGCTGGGGCTTTCTTT. The variable domain in full, with the rest retrieved from reference TRBV11-2 and TRBJ1-1, is EAGVAQSPRYKIIEKRQSVAFWCNPISGHATLYWYQQILGQGPKLLIQFQNNGVVDDSQLPKDRFSAERLKGVDSTLKIQPAKLEDSAVYLCASSLNKGAGAFFGQGTRLTVV.